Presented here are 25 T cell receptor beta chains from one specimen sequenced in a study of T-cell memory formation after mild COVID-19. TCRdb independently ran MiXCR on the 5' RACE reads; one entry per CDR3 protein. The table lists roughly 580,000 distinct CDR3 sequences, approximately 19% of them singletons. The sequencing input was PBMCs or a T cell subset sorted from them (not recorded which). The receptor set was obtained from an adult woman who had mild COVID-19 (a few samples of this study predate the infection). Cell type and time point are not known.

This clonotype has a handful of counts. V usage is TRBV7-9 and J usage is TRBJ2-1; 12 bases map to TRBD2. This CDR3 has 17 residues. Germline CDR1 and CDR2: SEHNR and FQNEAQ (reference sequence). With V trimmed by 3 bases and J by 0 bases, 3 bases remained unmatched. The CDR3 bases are TGTGCCAGCAGCTTGACTAGCGGGAGTCTCTCCTACAATGAGCAGTTCTTC. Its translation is CASSLTSGSLSYNEQFF.

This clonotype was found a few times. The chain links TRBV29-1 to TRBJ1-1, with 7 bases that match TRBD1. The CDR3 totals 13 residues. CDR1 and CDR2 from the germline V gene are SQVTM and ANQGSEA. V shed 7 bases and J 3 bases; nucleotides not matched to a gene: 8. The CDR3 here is CSGATGKDTEAFF. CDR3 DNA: TGCAGCGGTGCGACAGGGAAGGACACTGAAGCTTTCTTT. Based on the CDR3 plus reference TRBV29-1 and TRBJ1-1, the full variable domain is SAVISQKPSRDICQRGTSLTIQCQVDSQVTMMFWYRQQPGQSLTLIATANQGSEATYESGFVIDKFPISRPNLTFSTLTVSNMSPEDSSIYLCSGATGKDTEAFFGQGTRLTVV.

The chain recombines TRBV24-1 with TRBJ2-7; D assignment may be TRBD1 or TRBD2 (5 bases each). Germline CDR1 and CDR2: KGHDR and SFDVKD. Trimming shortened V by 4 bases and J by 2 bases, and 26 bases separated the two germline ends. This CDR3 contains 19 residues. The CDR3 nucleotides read TGTGCCACCAGTGACCTATCACCGTCCGGGACGAAACCCCCCTACGAGCAGTACTTC. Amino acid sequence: CATSDLSPSGTKPPYEQYF.

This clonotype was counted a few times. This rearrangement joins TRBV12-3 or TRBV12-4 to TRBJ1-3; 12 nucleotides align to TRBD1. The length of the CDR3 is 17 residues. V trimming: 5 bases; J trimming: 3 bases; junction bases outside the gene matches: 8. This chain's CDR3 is CASSPSGTGGVGNTIYF. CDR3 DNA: TGTGCCAGCAGTCCTTCCGGGACAGGGGGCGTTGGAAACACCATATATTTT.

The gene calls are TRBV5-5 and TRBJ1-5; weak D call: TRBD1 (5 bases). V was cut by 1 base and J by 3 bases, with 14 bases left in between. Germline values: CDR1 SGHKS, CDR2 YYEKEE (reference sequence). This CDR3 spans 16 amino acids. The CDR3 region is CASSLSLGAVNQPQHF. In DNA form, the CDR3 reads TGTGCCAGCAGCTTGAGTCTAGGGGCAGTCAATCAGCCCCAGCATTTT.

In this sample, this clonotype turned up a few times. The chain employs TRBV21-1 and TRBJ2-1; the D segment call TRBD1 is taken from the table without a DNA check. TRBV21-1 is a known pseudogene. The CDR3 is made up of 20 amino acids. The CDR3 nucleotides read TGTGCCAGCAGCAAAGCTCCGACTAGGGCCGCCCGTACGGGGTACAATGAGCAGTTCTTC. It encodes CASSKAPTRAARTGYNEQFF.

The CDR3 loop reads CASSYQRESIGELFF. CDR3 in DNA: TGTGCCAGCAGTTACCAGCGGGAGAGTATCGGGGAGCTGTTTTTT. The chain carries TRBV6-2 or TRBV6-3 and TRBJ2-2; 8 nucleotides match TRBD2. The V and J ends lost 2 bases and 7 bases, in that order; junction bases with no gene match: 6. The germline V gene encodes CDR1 MNHEY and CDR2 SVGEGT. This CDR3 is built from 15 residues.

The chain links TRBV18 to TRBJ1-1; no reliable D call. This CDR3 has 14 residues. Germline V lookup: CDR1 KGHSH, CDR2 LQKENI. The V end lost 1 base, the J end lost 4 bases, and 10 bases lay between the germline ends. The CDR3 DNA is TGTGCCAGCTCACCACAGGGTTGGGGCACTGAAGCTTTCTTT. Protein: CASSPQGWGTEAFF. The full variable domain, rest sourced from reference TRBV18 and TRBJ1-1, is NAGVMQNPRHLVRRRGQEARLRCSPMKGHSHVYWYRQLPEEGLKFMVYLQKENIIDESGMPKERFSAEFPKEGPSILRIQQVVRGDSAAYFCASSPQGWGTEAFFGQGTRLTVV.

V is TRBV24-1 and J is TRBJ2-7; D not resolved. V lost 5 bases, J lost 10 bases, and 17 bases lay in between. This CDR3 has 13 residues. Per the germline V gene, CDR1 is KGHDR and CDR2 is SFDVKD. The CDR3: CATSGALDAYQYF. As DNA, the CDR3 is TGTGCCACCAGTGGAGCTCTAGATGCCTATCAGTACTTC.

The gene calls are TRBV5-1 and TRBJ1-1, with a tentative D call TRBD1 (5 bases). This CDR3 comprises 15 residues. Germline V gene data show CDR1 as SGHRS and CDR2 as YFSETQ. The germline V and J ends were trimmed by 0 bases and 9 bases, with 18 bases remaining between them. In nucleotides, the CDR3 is TGCGCCAGCAGCTTGGACGGGGGATTGCGACAGAAAGCTTTCTTT. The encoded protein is CASSLDGGLRQKAFF.

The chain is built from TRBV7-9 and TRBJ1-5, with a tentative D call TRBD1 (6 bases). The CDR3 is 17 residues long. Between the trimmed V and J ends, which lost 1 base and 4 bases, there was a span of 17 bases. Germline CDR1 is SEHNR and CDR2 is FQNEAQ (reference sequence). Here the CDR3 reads CASSLDEGVEMNQPQHF. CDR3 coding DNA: TGTGCCAGCAGCTTAGACGAGGGGGTAGAAATGAATCAGCCCCAGCATTTT. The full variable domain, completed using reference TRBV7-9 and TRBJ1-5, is DTGVSQNPRHKITKRGQNVTFRCDPISEHNRLYWYRQTLGQGPEFLTYFQNEAQLEKSRLLSDRFSAERPKGSFSTLEIQRTEQGDSAMYLCASSLDEGVEMNQPQHFGDGTRLSIL.

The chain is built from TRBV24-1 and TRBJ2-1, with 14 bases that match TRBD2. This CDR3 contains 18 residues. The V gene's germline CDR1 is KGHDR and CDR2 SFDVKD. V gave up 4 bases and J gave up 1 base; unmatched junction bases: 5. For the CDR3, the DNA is TGTGCCACCAGTGAGTGGACTAGCGGGGGGTCATCCTACAATGAGCAGTTCTTC. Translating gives CATSEWTSGGSSYNEQFF.

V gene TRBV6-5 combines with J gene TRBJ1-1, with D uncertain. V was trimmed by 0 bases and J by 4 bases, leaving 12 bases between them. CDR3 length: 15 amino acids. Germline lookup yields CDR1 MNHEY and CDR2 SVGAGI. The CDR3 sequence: CASSYSINLATEAFF. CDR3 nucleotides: TGTGCCAGCAGTTACTCGATCAATTTGGCCACTGAAGCTTTCTTT.

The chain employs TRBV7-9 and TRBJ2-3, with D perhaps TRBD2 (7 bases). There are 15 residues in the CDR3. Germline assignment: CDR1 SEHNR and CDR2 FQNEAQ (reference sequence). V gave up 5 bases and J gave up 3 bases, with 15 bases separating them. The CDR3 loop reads CASSRGLAETDTQYF. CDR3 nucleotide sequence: TGTGCCAGCAGCCGGGGGCTAGCGGAAACAGATACGCAGTATTTT.

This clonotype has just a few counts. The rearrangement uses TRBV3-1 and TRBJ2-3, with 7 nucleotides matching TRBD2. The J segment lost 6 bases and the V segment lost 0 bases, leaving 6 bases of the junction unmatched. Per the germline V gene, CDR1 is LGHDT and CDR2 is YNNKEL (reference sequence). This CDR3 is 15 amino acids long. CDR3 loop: CASSQERLAGDTQYF. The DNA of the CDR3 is TGTGCCAGCAGCCAAGAAAGACTAGCAGGCGATACGCAGTATTTT.

The CDR3 bases are TGTGCCAGCAGTGGCCCCCATTGGACCGGGGAGCTGTTTTTT. Its protein product is CASSGPHWTGELFF. The V and J genes are TRBV25-1 and TRBJ2-2; D ambiguous. The CDR3 runs to 14 residues. Germline CDR1 and CDR2: MGHDK and SYGVNS. V lost 4 bases and J 5 bases, leaving 11 bases between the germline ends.

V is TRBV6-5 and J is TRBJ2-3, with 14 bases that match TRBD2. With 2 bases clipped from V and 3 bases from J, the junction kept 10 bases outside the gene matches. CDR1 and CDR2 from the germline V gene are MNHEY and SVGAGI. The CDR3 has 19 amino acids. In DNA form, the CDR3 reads TGTGCCAGCAGTTACCCCAAGACTAGCGGGAGGGGTGCAACAGATACGCAGTATTTT. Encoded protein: CASSYPKTSGRGATDTQYF.

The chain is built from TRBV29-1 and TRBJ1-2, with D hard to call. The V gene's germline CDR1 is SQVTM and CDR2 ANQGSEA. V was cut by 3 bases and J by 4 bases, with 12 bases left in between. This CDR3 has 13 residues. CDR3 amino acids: CSVDSGSSYGYTF. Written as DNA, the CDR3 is TGCAGCGTTGATAGTGGCAGCTCCTATGGCTACACCTTC.

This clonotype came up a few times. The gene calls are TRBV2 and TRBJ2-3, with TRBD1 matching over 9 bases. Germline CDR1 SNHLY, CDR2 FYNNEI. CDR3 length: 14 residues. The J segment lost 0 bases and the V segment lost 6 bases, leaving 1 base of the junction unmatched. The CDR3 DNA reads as TGTGCCAGCAGACAGGGGGCTAGCACAGATACGCAGTATTTT. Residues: CASRQGASTDTQYF.

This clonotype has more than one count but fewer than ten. CDR3: CASSLAGGGEQFF. The CDR3 DNA follows: TGTGCCAGCAGCTTAGCCGGGGGGGGTGAGCAGTTCTTC. This sequence joins TRBV11-2 and TRBJ2-1, with 8 bases that match TRBD2. J gave up 9 bases and V 1 base, and 2 bases lay outside the gene matches. Germline assignment: CDR1 SGHAT and CDR2 FQNNGV. The CDR3 is 13 amino acids.

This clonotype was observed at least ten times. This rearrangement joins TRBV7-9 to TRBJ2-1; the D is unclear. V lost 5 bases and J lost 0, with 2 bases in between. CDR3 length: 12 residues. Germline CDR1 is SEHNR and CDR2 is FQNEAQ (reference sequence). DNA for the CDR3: TGTGCCAGCAGCGCCTCCTACAATGAGCAGTTCTTC. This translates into CASSASYNEQFF.

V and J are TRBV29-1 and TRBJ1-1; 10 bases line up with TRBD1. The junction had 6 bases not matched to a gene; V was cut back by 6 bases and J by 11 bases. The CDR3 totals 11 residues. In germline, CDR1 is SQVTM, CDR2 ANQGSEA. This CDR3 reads CSVGTGAPAFF. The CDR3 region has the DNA TGCAGCGTGGGGACAGGGGCCCCGGCTTTCTTT.

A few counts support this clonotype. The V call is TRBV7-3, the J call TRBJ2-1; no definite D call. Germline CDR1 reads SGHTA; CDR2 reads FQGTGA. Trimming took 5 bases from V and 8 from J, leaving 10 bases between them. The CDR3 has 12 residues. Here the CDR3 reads CASSPQADEQFF. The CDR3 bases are TGTGCCAGCAGCCCCCAGGCGGATGAGCAGTTCTTC.

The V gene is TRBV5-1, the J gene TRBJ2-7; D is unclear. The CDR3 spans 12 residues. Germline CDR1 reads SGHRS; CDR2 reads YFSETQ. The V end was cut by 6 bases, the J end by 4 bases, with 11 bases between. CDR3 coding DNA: TGCGCCAGCACTGACGGCGCTTACGAGCAGTACTTC. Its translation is CASTDGAYEQYF.

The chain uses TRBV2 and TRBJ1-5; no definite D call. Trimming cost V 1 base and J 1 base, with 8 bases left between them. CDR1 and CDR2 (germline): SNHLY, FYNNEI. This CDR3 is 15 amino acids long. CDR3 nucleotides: TGTGCCAGCAGTGAAGATCGAATCAGCAATCAGCCCCAGCATTTT. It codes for CASSEDRISNQPQHF.